A single sample gave rise to the 23 T cell receptor beta chains below, sequenced in a study of response to subunit inactivated influenza vaccine. MiXCR was run by TCRdb on the RT-PCR reads, yielding one entry per CDR3 protein. This sample has some 640,000 distinct CDR3 sequences, with approximately 15% found just once. This specimen consisted of PBMCs from blood, obtained 14 to 15 days before vaccination. The source of these receptors is a man in his forties or fifties who received an inactivated influenza vaccine.

The chain's CDR3 is CASSLTDRVNGYTF. The CDR3 bases are TGTGCCAGCAGCCTAACCGACAGGGTAAATGGCTACACCTTC. The rearrangement links TRBV12-3 or TRBV12-4 to TRBJ1-2; the match to TRBD1 covers 7 bases. V shed 6 bases and J 6 bases; nucleotides not matched to a gene: 10. The CDR3 is 14 amino acids.

This clonotype came up many times. The J gene is TRBJ2-2, the V gene TRBV7-8; TRBD1 matches 11 bases. This CDR3 comprises 16 residues. V shed 4 bases, J shed 5 bases, and the junction held 6 bases outside the gene matches. CDR1 is SGHVS, CDR2 FQNEAQ, per germline. The CDR3 is CASSSSDRGPTGELFF. In DNA form, the CDR3 reads TGTGCCAGCAGCTCCTCGGACAGGGGGCCGACCGGGGAGCTGTTTTTT. The variable domain in full, with the rest retrieved from reference TRBV7-8 and TRBJ2-2, is GAGVSQSPRYKVAKRGQDVALRCDPISGHVSLFWYQQALGQGPEFLTYFQNEAQLDKSGLPSDRFFAERPEGSVSTLKIQRTQQEDSAVYLCASSSSDRGPTGELFFGEGSRLTVL.

This clonotype has a handful of counts. The chain uses TRBV5-6 and TRBJ2-6; D may be TRBD1 or TRBD2 (5 bases each). V lost 3 bases and J lost 0, with 13 bases in between. The germline V gene has CDR1 SGHDT and CDR2 YYEEEE. The CDR3 is 17 residues long. The CDR3 nucleotides read TGTGCCAGCAGCTGGGGACCGACCAGCTCTGGGGCCAACGTCCTGACTTTC. Translated: CASSWGPTSSGANVLTF.

The rearrangement joins TRBV7-8 to TRBJ1-6, with D possibly being TRBD1 (6 bases). Germline CDR1 SGHVS, CDR2 FQNEAQ. This CDR3 spans 16 amino acids. Trimming left V 8 bases short and J 8 bases short, with 22 bases between. CDR3: CASSHDTLKGDSPLHF. CDR3 in DNA: TGTGCCAGCTCCCATGATACTCTTAAGGGGGATTCACCCCTCCACTTT. Together with reference TRBV7-8 and TRBJ1-6, the CDR3 gives the full variable domain: GAGVSQSPRYKVAKRGQDVALRCDPISGHVSLFWYQQALGQGPEFLTYFQNEAQLDKSGLPSDRFFAERPEGSVSTLKIQRTQQEDSAVYLCASSHDTLKGDSPLHFGNGTRLTVT.

This clonotype was recorded many times. The gene calls are TRBV20-1 and TRBJ2-5, with TRBD2 identical over 11 bases. Germline CDR1 DFQATT, CDR2 SNEGSKA (reference sequence). V shed 0 bases, J shed 3 bases, and the junction held 3 bases outside the gene matches. This CDR3 is 15 amino acids long. CDR3 DNA sequence: TGCAGTGCTAGAGATGGGGGACTAGCGGAAGAGACCCAGTACTTC. Translating it yields CSARDGGLAEETQYF.

The gene calls are TRBV5-1 and TRBJ2-7; 7 nucleotides agree with TRBD1. Losses at the gene ends were 2 bases for V and 3 bases for J; bases not matched to a gene: 8. Germline loops: CDR1 SGHRS, CDR2 YFSETQ. The CDR3 extends over 15 amino acids. CDR3 bases: TGCGCCAGCAGCTTCCAGCCAGGGGGTAGCTACGAGCAGTACTTC. It yields the protein CASSFQPGGSYEQYF.

This clonotype turned up a few times. The chain employs TRBV3-1 and TRBJ1-1, with unresolved D. This CDR3 comprises 14 residues. Deletions cut 0 bases from V and 10 bases from J, with 15 bases between. Germline V gene data show CDR1 as LGHDT and CDR2 as YNNKEL (reference sequence). The CDR3 DNA is TGTGCCAGCAGCCAAGAGAGGAGAGGGTTAGGAGCTTTCTTT. It translates to CASSQERRGLGAFF.

This clonotype was found many times. This chain links TRBV11-2 with TRBJ1-1; the match to TRBD1 covers 8 bases. With V trimmed by 5 bases and J by 4 bases, 3 bases remained unmatched. The CDR3 has 13 amino acids. The germline V gene encodes CDR1 SGHAT and CDR2 FQNNGV. The CDR3 loop reads CASSPDRATEAFF. CDR3 nucleotide sequence: TGTGCCAGCAGCCCGGACAGGGCCACTGAAGCTTTCTTT.

The chain uses TRBV28 and TRBJ2-2; a weak D match, TRBD1 (5 bases). The CDR3 covers 15 residues. Trimming left V 6 bases short and J 0 bases short, with 11 bases between. The germline gives CDR1 MDHEN, CDR2 SYDVKM. DNA for the CDR3: TGTGCCAGCAGCGTGGGGCGTCCGAACACCGGGGAGCTGTTTTTT. The encoded protein is CASSVGRPNTGELFF. Filled out from reference TRBV28 and TRBJ2-2, the complete variable domain reads DVKVTQSSRYLVKRTGEKVFLECVQDMDHENMFWYRQDPGLGLRLIYFSYDVKMKEKGDIPEGYSVSREKKERFSLILESASTNQTSMYLCASSVGRPNTGELFFGEGSRLTVL.

This clonotype was observed at least ten times. The chain couples TRBV12-3 or TRBV12-4 to TRBJ1-2; D is ambiguous. The CDR3 has 14 amino acids. Trimming pared 2 bases from V and 5 bases from J, leaving 12 bases between. CDR3: CASSLNPETYGYTF. CDR3 nucleotide sequence: TGTGCCAGCAGTTTAAACCCTGAGACATATGGCTACACCTTC.

This chain links TRBV5-1 with TRBJ2-1; D not certain. V lost 4 bases to trimming and J lost 2 bases, with 13 bases between them. This CDR3 has 15 residues. Germline V lookup: CDR1 SGHRS, CDR2 YFSETQ. The CDR3 DNA follows: TGCGCCAGCAGCGAGACCGAACCGGCCTACAATGAGCAGTTCTTC. Protein sequence: CASSETEPAYNEQFF.

V usage is TRBV20-1 and J usage is TRBJ2-7; the match to TRBD1 covers 11 bases. The CDR3 totals 15 residues. Germline lookup yields CDR1 DFQATT and CDR2 SNEGSKA (reference sequence). V trimming: 6 bases; J trimming: 5 bases; junction bases outside the gene matches: 12. CDR3 sequence (DNA): TGCAGTGCCCTTCCCGGACAGGGGGCTATCCACGAGCAGTACTTC. Encoded protein: CSALPGQGAIHEQYF.

This clonotype was seen ten or more times. The genes are TRBV28 and TRBJ2-7; perhaps TRBD2 as D (6 bases). Germline assignment: CDR1 MDHEN and CDR2 SYDVKM. V lost 1 base to trimming and J lost 4 bases, with 17 bases between them. This CDR3 has 16 residues. CDR3 in amino acids: CASSLSGGRGRYEQYF. CDR3 coding DNA: TGTGCCAGCAGTTTATCGGGTGGGCGGGGAAGGTACGAGCAGTACTTC.

The rearrangement uses TRBV9 and TRBJ2-3, with 8 bases lining up with TRBD1. Germline V gives CDR1 SGDLS, CDR2 YYNGEE. The CDR3 contains 15 residues. The ends lost 5 bases at V and 0 bases at J; junction bases unmatched: 5. The CDR3, as DNA: TGTGCCAGCAGACAGGGACAGGAGAGCACAGATACGCAGTATTTT. This translates into CASRQGQESTDTQYF. Full variable domain (remainder filled in from reference TRBV9 and TRBJ2-3): DSGVTQTPKHLITATGQRVTLRCSPRSGDLSVYWYQQSLDQGLQFLIQYYNGEERAKGNILERFSAQQFPDLHSELNLSSLELGDSALYFCASRQGQESTDTQYFGPGTRLTVL.

This clonotype was recorded a few times. The chain combines TRBV6-2 or TRBV6-3 with TRBJ1-6; unclear D gene. CDR3 length equals 14 residues. Trimming cost V 4 bases and J 7 bases, with 11 bases left between them. From germline, CDR1 is MNHEY and CDR2 SVGEGT. The DNA of the CDR3 is TGTGCCAGCAGTTTTGGACCGAGGAATTCACCCCTCCACTTT. Its protein product is CASSFGPRNSPLHF.

A few counts support this clonotype. This chain links TRBV6-2 or TRBV6-3 with TRBJ2-7, with a tentative D call TRBD1 (6 bases). CDR3 size: 16 residues. V was pared by 6 bases and J by 0 bases, with 18 bases between. Germline loops: CDR1 MNHEY, CDR2 SVGEGT. The CDR3 spells CASSLHRVTSSYEQYF. CDR3 in DNA: TGTGCCAGCAGCCTTCACAGGGTTACGAGCTCCTACGAGCAGTACTTC.

This clonotype appeared many times. This chain connects TRBV20-1 to TRBJ2-1, with unresolved D. From germline, CDR1 is DFQATT and CDR2 SNEGSKA (reference sequence). The CDR3 spans 12 residues. V gave up 5 bases and J gave up 7 bases, with 12 bases separating them. Written as DNA, the CDR3 is TGCAGTGCTCCAACAATTAATAATGAGCAGTTCTTC. Translated, it gives CSAPTINNEQFF.

This clonotype was picked up a small number of times. The chain combines TRBV5-1 with TRBJ2-5, with D possibly being TRBD1 or TRBD2 (5 bases each). CDR3 size: 16 residues. CDR1 and CDR2 from the germline V gene are SGHRS and YFSETQ. Deletions cut 4 bases from V and 2 bases from J, with 18 bases between. CDR3 sequence (DNA): TGCGCCAGCAGCGAAACCGGGACGAATCCTCAAGAGACCCAGTACTTC. Its translation: CASSETGTNPQETQYF.

The V call is TRBV5-1, the J call TRBJ2-1; D gene ambiguous. The germline gives CDR1 SGHRS, CDR2 YFSETQ. The germline V and J ends were trimmed by 1 base and 8 bases, with 19 bases remaining between them. The CDR3 spans 16 residues. The CDR3 loop reads CASSLSGSVASDEQFF. CDR3 DNA sequence: TGCGCCAGCAGCTTGTCCGGGTCAGTGGCATCCGATGAGCAGTTCTTC.

The chain uses TRBV7-2 and TRBJ2-7; no clear D gene. V was cut by 3 bases and J by 3 bases, with 15 bases left in between. CDR1 and CDR2 (germline): SGHTA, FQGNSA. The CDR3 is 15 amino acids. Here the CDR3 DNA reads TGTGCCAGCAGCTTTCGTCCGGATTTCCTCTACGAGCAGTACTTC. Translated: CASSFRPDFLYEQYF.

This clonotype was seen more than once but under ten times. This chain uses TRBV27 with TRBJ2-1; TRBD2 agrees at 10 bases. Unmatched junction bases numbered 5, after V lost 2 bases and J lost 4 bases. Germline-derived CDR1 and CDR2 are MNHEY and SMNVEV (reference sequence). The CDR3 is 16 residues long. The CDR3 DNA reads TGTGCCAGCAGTTTAGGCACTAGCGGGGCTTACAATGAGCAGTTCTTC. Translated, it gives CASSLGTSGAYNEQFF.

The chain has TRBV29-1 and TRBJ2-4; a possible D gene is TRBD1 (6 bases). V lost 6 bases and J 2 bases, leaving 20 bases between the germline ends. This CDR3 is 16 amino acids long. Germline assignment: CDR1 SQVTM and CDR2 ANQGSEA. This CDR3 reads CSVRSTGLGTKNIQYF. The CDR3 DNA follows: TGCAGCGTCCGATCCACAGGGTTGGGTACCAAAAACATTCAGTACTTC.

This clonotype appeared a few times. The J gene is TRBJ2-7, the V gene TRBV27, with D maybe TRBD2 (5 bases). This CDR3 has 14 amino acids. The V gene's germline CDR1 is MNHEY and CDR2 SMNVEV (reference sequence). V was clipped by 7 bases and J by 6 bases, with 19 bases between them. The CDR3 loop reads CASKERPYILEQYF. CDR3 bases: TGTGCCAGCAAGGAGCGGCCCTATATCCTCGAGCAGTACTTC.